The 27 T cell receptor beta chains below were found in one sample sequenced in a study of T cell responses to AZD1222 COVID-19 vaccine (dated by TCRdb to 2020 to 2022). Libraries were made using the immunoSEQ multiplex PCR assay. TCRdb's version of the immuneACCESS table is confined to in-frame rearrangements and falls short of the full clone set. An unresolved V gene accounts for under half of the shortfall where checked; the remainder is of unknown origin. For this sample the table gives 95,000 to 150,000 clones, of which roughly 87% were detected only once. The ten largest clones add up to around 9.4% of the sample. The time point label, as the study defines it: baseline before first vaccination. This specimen was peripheral blood, taken on day 0 of AZD1222 vaccination. These receptors originate from an adult in good health.

The chain is built from TRBV5-1 and TRBJ2-2; D gene ambiguous. The CDR3 is 16 amino acids. V shed 4 bases and J shed 5 bases, with 18 bases lying between them. The germline CDR1 and CDR2 sequences are SGHRS and YFSETQ. The CDR3 spells CASSTQQPTATGELFF. The CDR3 DNA sequence: TGCGCCAGCAGCACTCAACAACCCACTGCTACCGGGGAGCTGTTTTTT.

The rearrangement joins TRBV7-3 to TRBJ1-5; D is uncertain. Deletions cut 5 bases from V and 6 bases from J, with 11 bases between. CDR3 length equals 13 residues. The germline gives CDR1 SGHTA, CDR2 FQGTGA. This CDR3 reads CASSADDGQPQHF. CDR3 coding DNA: TGTGCCAGCAGCGCCGATGACGGTCAGCCCCAGCATTTT. The variable domain in full, with the rest retrieved from reference TRBV7-3 and TRBJ1-5, is GAGVSQTPSNKVTEKGKYVELRCDPISGHTALYWYRQSLGQGPEFLIYFQGTGAADDSGLPNDRFFAVRPEGSVSTLKIQRTERGDSAVYLCASSADDGQPQHFGDGTRLSIL.

This clone occurred a few times. The J gene is TRBJ1-4, the V gene TRBV7-6; 8 bases line up with TRBD1. J gave up 6 bases and V 5 bases, and 5 bases lay outside the gene matches. CDR3 size: 14 residues. Germline values: CDR1 SGHVS, CDR2 FNYEAQ. The CDR3 reads CASSPETGDEKLFF. CDR3 DNA: TGTGCCAGCAGCCCGGAGACAGGGGATGAAAAACTGTTTTTT.

The chain has TRBV5-4 and TRBJ1-3; 9 bases map to TRBD1. Germline assignment: CDR1 SGHNT and CDR2 YYREEE (reference sequence). The CDR3 spans 17 residues. J was trimmed by 7 bases and V by 4 bases; bases with no gene match: 15. The CDR3, as DNA: TGTGCCAGCAGCCCAAACCTCTCGGGACAGGGAGGGAACACCATATATTTT. Amino acids: CASSPNLSGQGGNTIYF.

The chain is built from TRBV4-1 and TRBJ2-1, with TRBD1 matching 8 bases. The CDR3 has 18 amino acids. V gave up 6 bases and J gave up 0 bases; unmatched junction bases: 13. The germline V gene encodes CDR1 MGHRA and CDR2 YSYEKL. CDR3 residues: CASRTPGTGKSSYNEQFF. The CDR3 DNA sequence: TGCGCCAGCAGGACCCCGGGGACAGGTAAAAGCTCCTACAATGAGCAGTTCTTC.

This rearrangement joins TRBV7-9 to TRBJ2-7; D may be TRBD1 or TRBD2 (5 bases each). Germline-derived CDR1 and CDR2 are SEHNR and FQNEAQ (reference sequence). This CDR3 contains 14 residues. The V gene lost 6 bases and the J gene lost 2 bases, with 14 bases spanning the gap. CDR3 coding DNA: TGTGCCAGCAGTATGGGACGAGGCACCTACGAGCAGTACTTC. This encodes CASSMGRGTYEQYF.

The chain combines TRBV6-1 with TRBJ1-6; D remains unclear. Germline V CDR1 and CDR2: MNHNS, SASEGT. V lost 2 bases and J lost 13, with 12 bases in between. This CDR3 is 13 amino acids long. The CDR3 loop is CASSEWGRAPLHF. CDR3 in DNA: TGTGCCAGCAGTGAATGGGGTCGGGCCCCCCTCCACTTT.

This chain uses TRBV6-4 with TRBJ2-3, with TRBD1 identical over 7 bases. Germline lookup yields CDR1 MRHNA and CDR2 SNTAGT. The CDR3 loop spans 14 amino acids. V shed 5 bases, J shed 0 bases, and the junction held 2 bases outside the gene matches. The CDR3 reads CASSRGPSTDTQYF. As DNA, the CDR3 is TGTGCCAGCAGTAGGGGGCCCAGCACAGATACGCAGTATTTT.

This rearrangement joins TRBV7-9 to TRBJ2-7; perhaps D is TRBD1 or TRBD2 (5 bases each). The V gene's germline CDR1 is SEHNR and CDR2 FQNEAQ (reference sequence). Trimming cost V 3 bases and J 4 bases, with 7 bases left between them. This CDR3 has 12 amino acids. The CDR3: CASSLRGYEQYF. CDR3 DNA sequence: TGTGCCAGCAGCTTGAGGGGATACGAGCAGTACTTC.

This chain connects TRBV6-5 to TRBJ1-1, with D tentatively TRBD1 (6 bases). The ends were cut back, 2 bases at V and 0 bases at J, with 13 bases in the middle. CDR3 size: 16 residues. Germline-derived CDR1 and CDR2 are MNHEY and SVGAGI. This chain's CDR3 is CASSYHPQGMNTEAFF. CDR3 in DNA: TGTGCCAGCAGTTACCACCCACAGGGAATGAACACTGAAGCTTTCTTT.

V and J are TRBV29-1 and TRBJ2-1, with TRBD2 matching 10 bases. The CDR3 totals 13 residues. V lost 5 bases and J lost 9; bases outside the gene matches: 7. Germline CDR1 and CDR2: SQVTM and ANQGSEA. CDR3: CSVSSSGSGEQFF. Written as DNA, the CDR3 is TGCAGCGTTTCTTCTAGCGGGAGTGGTGAGCAGTTCTTC.

This rearrangement joins TRBV19 to TRBJ1-5; weak D call: TRBD1 (5 bases). Germline V lookup: CDR1 LNHDA, CDR2 SQIVND (reference sequence). The V and J ends lost 5 bases and 4 bases respectively, with 15 bases between them. The CDR3 has 15 residues. Written as DNA, the CDR3 is TGTGCCAGTAGTGCCAGACAGCTTACTAATCAGCCCCAGCATTTT. Protein sequence: CASSARQLTNQPQHF.

The chain employs TRBV7-9 and TRBJ2-7; unclear D gene. Deletions cut 7 bases from V and 2 bases from J, with 15 bases between. The CDR3 runs to 14 residues. Germline assignment: CDR1 SEHNR and CDR2 FQNEAQ (reference sequence). Here the CDR3 DNA reads TGTGCCAGCACCGGGTCTGCTGGTCCCTACGAGCAGTACTTC. It encodes CASTGSAGPYEQYF.

CDR3 bases: TGTGCCAGCACCTCCTCGGGCTACCTCAATGAGCAGTTCTTC. Its translation is CASTSSGYLNEQFF. The rearrangement joins TRBV27 to TRBJ2-1; D ambiguous. Germline values: CDR1 MNHEY, CDR2 SMNVEV (reference sequence). CDR3 length: 14 amino acids. V was trimmed by 7 bases and J by 6 bases, leaving 16 bases between them.

This rearrangement joins TRBV29-1 to TRBJ1-1, with a tentative D call TRBD1 (5 bases). The germline V gene has CDR1 SQVTM and CDR2 ANQGSEA. The CDR3 runs to 15 residues. V was pared by 5 bases and J by 3 bases, with 19 bases between. The CDR3 DNA follows: TGCAGCGTTACTTGGGACTCCAATCGGGACACTGAAGCTTTCTTT. Translation gives CSVTWDSNRDTEAFF.

This clone was seen ten or more times. The rearrangement joins TRBV4-1 to TRBJ1-2; D unclear. The CDR3 is made up of 18 amino acids. V lost 0 bases, J lost 3 bases, and 20 bases lay in between. Germline CDR1 is MGHRA and CDR2 is YSYEKL. CDR3 in DNA: TGCGCCAGCAGCCAAGATATGGGCGGGATAGCCCTGTACTATGGCTACACCTTC. Its protein product is CASSQDMGGIALYYGYTF.

J is TRBJ1-4 and V is TRBV2, with 7 bases identical to TRBD1. The CDR3 contains 13 residues. V dropped 6 bases and J dropped 5; count of bases not matched to a gene: 3. The germline V gene encodes CDR1 SNHLY and CDR2 FYNNEI. CDR3 residues: CASRTGLNEKLFF. The CDR3 DNA follows: TGTGCCAGCAGGACAGGGTTAAATGAAAAACTGTTTTTT.

The gene calls are TRBV7-2 and TRBJ2-1; D remains ambiguous. The CDR3 is 15 amino acids. CDR1 and CDR2 (germline): SGHTA, FQGNSA. V was shortened by 3 bases and J by 0 bases, with 9 bases between the two germline ends. CDR3 nucleotide sequence: TGTGCCAGCAGCTTTATGAAAGGCTCCTACAATGAGCAGTTCTTC. It encodes CASSFMKGSYNEQFF.

CDR3 in amino acids: CASKEVGQGGTTRQYF. DNA of the CDR3: TGTGCCAGCAAAGAGGTTGGGCAGGGGGGAACTACGAGGCAGTACTTC. The chain carries TRBV28 and TRBJ2-7, with D perhaps TRBD1 (7 bases). V was clipped by 7 bases and J by 9 bases, with 28 bases between them. Germline V gene lookup returns CDR1 MDHEN and CDR2 SYDVKM. The CDR3 totals 16 residues.

CDR3 in DNA: TGTGCCAGTAGTATTACGGCACACGGGTCACCCCTCCACTTT. Translating it yields CASSITAHGSPLHF. The rearrangement links TRBV19 to TRBJ1-6; D is undetermined. Germline lookup yields CDR1 LNHDA and CDR2 SQIVND (reference sequence). The CDR3 spans 14 residues. Trimming removed 3 bases at V and 10 bases at J, with 13 bases between.

The chain links TRBV27 to TRBJ2-7; the D is unclear. The germline CDR1 and CDR2 sequences are MNHEY and SMNVEV (reference sequence). Trimming took 2 bases from V and 5 from J, leaving 7 bases between them. The CDR3 runs 12 residues. The CDR3 coding sequence is TGTGCCAGCAGTTTAATTGGCGACGAGCAGTACTTC. As protein: CASSLIGDEQYF.

This clone was observed a handful of times. One end of the junction varies from germline; a read error may be responsible. This rearrangement joins TRBV18 to TRBJ2-7; either TRBD1 or TRBD2 may supply D (5 bases each). This CDR3 spans 14 amino acids. The germline gives CDR1 KGHSH, CDR2 LQKENI. The CDR3 sequence is CASSPLEGSYEQYF. The CDR3 nucleotides read TGTGCCAGCTCCCCACTAGAGGGGTCCTACGAGCAGTACTTC.

The J gene is TRBJ2-5, the V gene TRBV6-6, with a possible D match to TRBD2 (7 bases). This CDR3 has 16 residues. CDR1 is MNHNY and CDR2 is SVGAGI in the germline V gene (reference sequence). Trimming cost V 5 bases and J 1 base, with 17 bases left between them. CDR3 amino acids: CASSTDGGGIQETQYF. The DNA of the CDR3 is TGTGCCAGCAGTACCGATGGGGGGGGCATCCAAGAGACCCAGTACTTC.

V usage is TRBV5-4 and J usage is TRBJ2-7, with TRBD1 matching over 8 bases. The germline CDR1 and CDR2 sequences are SGHNT and YYREEE (reference sequence). With V trimmed by 4 bases and J by 1 base, 7 bases remained unmatched. CDR3 length: 15 residues. The CDR3 region is CASSQVTGGSYEQYF. For the CDR3, the DNA is TGTGCCAGCAGCCAAGTCACAGGGGGATCCTACGAGCAGTACTTC.

This chain joins TRBV4-2 and TRBJ2-7; TRBD1 is a possible D gene (5 bases). The CDR3 covers 15 residues. Germline CDR1 is LGHNA and CDR2 is YNFKEQ. V lost 0 bases, J lost 4 bases, and 13 bases lay in between. The CDR3 DNA sequence: TGTGCCAGCAGCCAAGAATACAGGACGGGTTACGAGCAGTACTTC. Protein sequence: CASSQEYRTGYEQYF.

The CDR3 region is CASSRGVYGYTF. The CDR3 nucleotides are TGCGCCAGCAGCCGGGGAGTCTATGGCTACACCTTC. The chain uses TRBV4-3 and TRBJ1-2; D remains ambiguous. Trimming pared 4 bases from V and 4 bases from J, leaving 7 bases between. This CDR3 is built from 12 residues. Germline assignment: CDR1 LGHNA and CDR2 YSLEER.

The rearrangement uses TRBV12-3 or TRBV12-4 and TRBJ2-5, with D possibly TRBD1 on 6 matching bases. Trimming stripped 5 bases from V and 3 bases from J, with 10 bases between. CDR3 length: 13 amino acids. In DNA, the CDR3 is TGTGCCAGCAGTCCCACAGGGAAAGAGACCCAGTACTTC. Protein product: CASSPTGKETQYF.